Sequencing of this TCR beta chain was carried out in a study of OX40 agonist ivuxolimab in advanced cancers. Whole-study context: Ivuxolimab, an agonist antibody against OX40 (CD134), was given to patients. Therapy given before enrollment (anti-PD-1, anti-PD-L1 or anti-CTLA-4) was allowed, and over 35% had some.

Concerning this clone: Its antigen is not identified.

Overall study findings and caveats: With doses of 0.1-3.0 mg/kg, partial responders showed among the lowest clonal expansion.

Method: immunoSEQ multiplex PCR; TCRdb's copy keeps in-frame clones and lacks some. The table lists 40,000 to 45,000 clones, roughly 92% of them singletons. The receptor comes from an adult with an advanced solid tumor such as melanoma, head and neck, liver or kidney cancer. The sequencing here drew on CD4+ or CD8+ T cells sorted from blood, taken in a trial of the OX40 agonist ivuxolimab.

CDR3 region: CASSPVPGGTDHTEAFF. The DNA for the CDR3 is TGCGCCAGCAGCCCGGTTCCTGGAGGGACGGACCACACTGAAGCTTTCTTT. The rearrangement links TRBV4-3 to TRBJ1-1, with a possible D match to TRBD1 (5 bases). V lost 4 bases to trimming and J lost 3 bases, with 21 bases between them. The germline CDR1 and CDR2 sequences are LGHNA and YSLEER. The CDR3 contains 17 residues.